The TCR beta chain under discussion was sequenced for a study of monozygotic twins with inflammatory bowel disease. Study-wide points: Healthy co-twins had higher TCRbeta inverse Simpson diversity than their IBD twins.

In germline, CDR1 is DFQATT, CDR2 SNEGSKA (reference sequence). The CDR3 is made up of 15 amino acids. Every TCR library drew on 3500 ng of total RNA. UMIs containing a 6-nucleotide sample barcode were added via template switching. Reanalyzing the 5' RACE reads, TCRdb keeps one entry per CDR3 protein, without DNA. The sample table includes about 140,000 distinct CDR3 sequences. As to this clonotype: Its antigen is not identified.

The clonotype was recovered from a human donor with ulcerative colitis or Crohn's disease, or a healthy co-twin of an affected twin (not recorded which). Sequenced material: blood. The chain is built from TRBV20-1 and TRBJ2-3; TCRdb's assignment of TRBD2 cannot be checked, as there is no DNA. CDR3 protein: CSASRLAGNADTQYF.